This T cell receptor (beta chain) was captured in a study of blood T cell repertoires in COVID-19. For the study at large: Acute-phase and convalescent COVID-19 samples originated in the United States, Italy and Spain. Sample material is recorded as cDNA or gDNA derived from T cells, B-cell-depleted T cells, or PBMCs.

Trimming removed 4 bases from V and 3 bases from J; junction bases left unmatched: 4. Germline V gives CDR1 KGHDR, CDR2 SFDVKD. This CDR3 spans 17 amino acids. Under the authors' procedure: Estimation of nucleated cell counts was performed using reference gene primer amplification. Generated by immunoSEQ multiplex PCR, the TCRdb table keeps only in-frame clones and is missing some. That table furnishes V, J and clone size, whereas the DNA furnished D and trimming. The profile shows tens of thousands of clones, 90% of them singletons. V gene TRBV24-1 combines with J gene TRBJ2-3; 15 bases agree with TRBD2. The receptor was isolated from a human donor in a cohort sampled during active COVID-19. Sequencing was done on a sample of peripheral blood. CDR3 region: CATSDQGLAGGTDTQYF. The CDR3 nucleotides read TGTGCCACCAGTGACCAGGGACTAGCGGGAGGTACAGATACGCAGTATTTT.